The 9 T cell receptor beta chains in this list originate from one sample, sequenced in a study of T cell responses to AZD1222 COVID-19 vaccine. This table comes from immunoSEQ multiplex PCR, and its TCRdb copy is limited to in-frame clones, with some not included. Found here are approximately 70,000 clones, less than 85% of them singletons; the top ten hold around 48%. The material was peripheral blood, obtained 28 days after the second AZD1222 dose. Every receptor here comes from an adult who received the AZD1222 COVID-19 vaccine.

The rearrangement uses TRBV6-1 and TRBJ1-4, with 8 bases fitting TRBD1. Germline-derived CDR1 and CDR2 are MNHNS and SASEGT. Unmatched junction bases numbered 4, after V lost 1 base and J lost 0 bases. The CDR3 has 17 amino acids. The CDR3 DNA is TGTGCCAGCAGTGAAGGGGGACAGGCGACAACTAATGAAAAACTGTTTTTT. This gives the protein CASSEGGQATTNEKLFF.

The V gene is TRBV5-1, the J gene TRBJ2-7, with a weak D call TRBD1 (5 bases). The germline V gene encodes CDR1 SGHRS and CDR2 YFSETQ. V lost 0 bases to trimming and J lost 0 bases, with 10 bases between them. This CDR3 is 15 amino acids long. CDR3 sequence: CASSLEGSSSYEQYF. The CDR3 bases are TGCGCCAGCAGCTTGGAGGGGTCTAGCTCCTACGAGCAGTACTTC. Supplemented by reference TRBV5-1 and TRBJ2-7, the full variable domain reads KAGVTQTPRYLIKTRGQQVTLSCSPISGHRSVSWYQQTPGQGLQFLFEYFSETQRNKGNFPGRFSGRQFSNSRSEMNVSTLELGDSALYLCASSLEGSSSYEQYFGPGTRLTVT.

This clone was recorded a few times. The chain uses TRBV30 and TRBJ1-2; 9 nucleotides line up with TRBD1. The CDR3 is 16 residues long. The junction had 12 bases not matched to a gene; V was cut back by 4 bases and J by 3 bases. The germline CDR1 and CDR2 sequences are GTSNPN and SVGIG (reference sequence). Here the CDR3 DNA reads TGTGCCTGGAAACCGGGACAGGGTTCGGCGTACTATGGCTACACCTTC. Translation gives CAWKPGQGSAYYGYTF.

V and J are TRBV1 and TRBJ2-1; the table calls TRBD2, which could not be checked here. TRBV1 is labeled a pseudogene. The CDR3 is 20 amino acids. CDR3 protein: CTSSHATSGSLTTDYNEQFF. The CDR3 DNA reads as TGCACCAGCAGCCATGCAACTAGCGGGAGTCTAACAACCGATTACAATGAGCAGTTCTTC.

This clone occurred a few times. The CDR3 nucleotides read TGTGCCAGCAGTCCCCTCGGACAGGGGATGTACGAGCAGTACTTC. Encoded protein: CASSPLGQGMYEQYF. The gene calls are TRBV6-6 and TRBJ2-7; 9 bases agree with TRBD1. Trimming took 5 bases from V and 4 from J; bases not matched to a gene: 9. This CDR3 has 15 residues. The germline gives CDR1 MNHNY, CDR2 SVGAGI (reference sequence).

The genes are TRBV15 and TRBJ2-7; 8 nucleotides line up with TRBD2. The CDR3 is 17 amino acids. J lost 5 bases, V lost 2 bases, and 14 bases had no gene match. In germline, CDR1 is LNHNV, CDR2 YYDKDF (reference sequence). CDR3: CATSRSGGGRVENEQYF. For the CDR3, the DNA is TGTGCCACCAGCAGATCCGGGGGGGGCAGGGTGGAGAACGAGCAGTACTTC. The complete variable domain, with remaining parts taken from reference TRBV15 and TRBJ2-7, reads DAMVIQNPRYQVTQFGKPVTLSCSQTLNHNVMYWYQQKSSQAPKLLFHYYDKDFNNEADTPDNFQSRRPNTSFCFLDIRSPGLGDTAMYLCATSRSGGGRVENEQYFGPGTRLTVT.

The chain joins TRBV12-3 or TRBV12-4 to TRBJ2-7; a weak D match, TRBD1 (5 bases). This CDR3 contains 13 residues. Trimming removed 7 bases from V and 3 bases from J, with 13 bases in between. CDR3 sequence reads: CASTWAGIYEQYF. The CDR3 DNA reads TGTGCCAGCACGTGGGCAGGGATCTACGAGCAGTACTTC.

The CDR3 loop reads CATSGAGSSDSYNEQFF. The DNA for the CDR3 is TGTGCCACCAGTGGAGCCGGGAGTTCAGACTCCTACAATGAGCAGTTCTTC. The rearrangement uses TRBV24-1 and TRBJ2-1; tentatively, D is TRBD2 (6 bases). Per the germline V gene, CDR1 is KGHDR and CDR2 is SFDVKD. V was cut by 5 bases and J by 0 bases, with 16 bases left in between. The length of the CDR3 is 17 residues.

V and J are TRBV5-5 and TRBJ2-1; 7 nucleotides agree with TRBD2. This CDR3 comprises 15 residues. Germline trimming cut 2 bases from V and 2 bases from J; bases unmatched to any gene: 4. Germline lookup yields CDR1 SGHKS and CDR2 YYEKEE (reference sequence). The CDR3 DNA reads as TGTGCCAGCAGCTTAGCGGGGTCGACCTACAATGAGCAGTTCTTC. This encodes CASSLAGSTYNEQFF. Using reference TRBV5-5 and TRBJ2-1 for the parts outside the CDR3, the full variable domain is DAGVTQSPTHLIKTRGQQVTLRCSPISGHKSVSWYQQVLGQGPQFIFQYYEKEERGRGNFPDRFSARQFPNYSSELNVNALLLGDSALYLCASSLAGSTYNEQFFGPGTRLTVL.